This entry lists 20 T cell receptor beta chains sequenced from one sample in a study of blood T cell repertoires in COVID-19. Using immunoSEQ multiplex PCR, the repertoire was profiled, and TCRdb retains in-frame clones only, with some absent. The sample lists roughly 400,000 clones, just under 90% occurring once. The sample consisted of PBMCs or T cells enriched from blood (not recorded which). These receptors originate from a woman in her twenties or thirties who had recovered from COVID-19.

This chain connects TRBV5-6 to TRBJ1-1; tentatively, D is TRBD1 (5 bases). The V gene lost 2 bases and the J gene lost 0 bases, with 8 bases spanning the gap. The CDR3 sequence is 14 residues long. Germline-derived CDR1 and CDR2 are SGHDT and YYEEEE. In DNA form, the CDR3 reads TGTGCCAGCAGCTTAGGGGATATGAACACTGAAGCTTTCTTT. Translating gives CASSLGDMNTEAFF.

The rearrangement uses TRBV6-5 and TRBJ2-7, with 12 bases that match TRBD1. Germline lookup yields CDR1 MNHEY and CDR2 SVGAGI. This CDR3 is built from 15 residues. The V segment lost 5 bases and the J segment 4 bases; nucleotides outside the gene matches: 6. The DNA of the CDR3 is TGTGCCAGCAGTCGACGGGACAGGGGGCTGTACGAGCAGTACTTC. As protein: CASSRRDRGLYEQYF.

This chain uses TRBV2 with TRBJ1-1, with D possibly being TRBD1 (6 bases). The CDR3 runs 15 residues. V was clipped by 5 bases and J by 0 bases, with 13 bases between them. The V gene's germline CDR1 is SNHLY and CDR2 FYNNEI. The CDR3 loop reads CASSLGHLMNTEAFF. Written as DNA, the CDR3 is TGTGCCAGCAGTTTGGGACACCTCATGAACACTGAAGCTTTCTTT.

V usage is TRBV6-5 and J usage is TRBJ2-3, with 10 bases lining up with TRBD2. Germline V CDR1 and CDR2: MNHEY, SVGAGI. The CDR3 covers 15 residues. J was trimmed by 5 bases and V by 2 bases; bases with no gene match: 4. As DNA, the CDR3 is TGTGCCAGCAGTTACACTAGCGGGAAGGGAGATACGCAGTATTTT. Its translation: CASSYTSGKGDTQYF.

This chain uses TRBV24-1 with TRBJ2-5; 12 bases are a match to TRBD1. The germline V gene encodes CDR1 KGHDR and CDR2 SFDVKD. V was pared by 11 bases and J by 9 bases, with 12 bases of the junction left unmatched. CDR3 length: 14 amino acids. The CDR3 DNA reads TGTGCCATCGGGACAGGGGGCGATGCCCTGGCCCAGTACTTC. It is translated as CAIGTGGDALAQYF.

This rearrangement joins TRBV18 to TRBJ2-5, with 8 bases lining up with TRBD2. Trimming at V came to 5 bases and at J to 4 bases, leaving 3 bases not matched to a gene. Germline loops: CDR1 KGHSH, CDR2 LQKENI. The CDR3 has 13 residues. The CDR3 nucleotides are TGTGCCAGCTCAAGTCGGGGGGGAGAGACCCAGTACTTC. Its protein is CASSSRGGETQYF.

The chain has TRBV10-3 and TRBJ2-7; D not certain. V was cut by 3 bases and J by 3 bases, with 9 bases left in between. From germline, CDR1 is ENHRY and CDR2 SYGVKD. CDR3 length equals 13 residues. In DNA, the CDR3 is TGTGCCATCAGTGAAGCTGAGCTCTACGAGCAGTACTTC. Protein sequence: CAISEAELYEQYF.

This sequence joins TRBV9 and TRBJ2-6; maybe TRBD1 (7 bases). This CDR3 region has 17 residues. The germline gives CDR1 SGDLS, CDR2 YYNGEE. Trimming removed 4 bases at V and 0 bases at J, with 14 bases between. CDR3 sequence reads: CASSRGTAVSGANVLTF. The CDR3 bases are TGTGCCAGCAGCCGGGGGACAGCCGTCTCTGGGGCCAACGTCCTGACTTTC.

This clone showed up just once. The rearrangement joins TRBV2 to TRBJ2-2, with 7 bases that match TRBD2. The CDR3 contains 15 residues. Germline V gene lookup returns CDR1 SNHLY and CDR2 FYNNEI. Trimming took 8 bases from V and 3 from J; bases not matched to a gene: 9. CDR3 DNA sequence: TGTGCCAGCCACCTCGAAGCGGGGTACACCGGGGAGCTGTTTTTT. Protein: CASHLEAGYTGELFF. Full variable domain (remainder filled in from reference TRBV2 and TRBJ2-2): EPEVTQTPSHQVTQMGQEVILRCVPISNHLYFYWYRQILGQKVEFLVSFYNNEISEKSEIFDDQFSVERPDGSNFTLKIRSTKLEDSAMYFCASHLEAGYTGELFFGEGSRLTVL.

The V and J genes are TRBV6-5 and TRBJ2-5, with D tentatively TRBD1 (6 bases). The CDR3 loop spans 15 amino acids. V was cut by 8 bases and J by 1 base, with 17 bases left in between. CDR1 and CDR2 (germline): MNHEY, SVGAGI. CDR3: CASDFNGQRQETQYF. CDR3 nucleotides: TGTGCCAGCGACTTTAATGGACAGCGCCAAGAGACCCAGTACTTC.

The V gene is TRBV18, the J gene TRBJ1-3, with TRBD1 matching over 8 bases. The germline V gene has CDR1 KGHSH and CDR2 LQKENI. The CDR3 has 17 residues. After removal of 5 bases from V and 0 bases from J, the junction contained 9 bases not matched to a gene. CDR3 protein: CASSTAGQGLSGNTIYF. The CDR3 DNA reads TGTGCCAGCTCAACAGCCGGACAGGGCCTCTCTGGAAACACCATATATTTT.

V and J are TRBV27 and TRBJ2-4, with D unclear. This CDR3 has 11 residues. The V end lost 5 bases, the J end lost 6 bases, and 5 bases lay between the germline ends. The V gene's germline CDR1 is MNHEY and CDR2 SMNVEV (reference sequence). In DNA, the CDR3 is TGTGCCAGCAGTACCGGAAACATTCAGTACTTC. This gives the protein CASSTGNIQYF.

The gene calls are TRBV10-3 and TRBJ1-5; D remains ambiguous. The CDR3 totals 13 residues. Germline-derived CDR1 and CDR2 are ENHRY and SYGVKD. The V gene lost 3 bases and the J gene lost 4 bases, with 7 bases spanning the gap. The CDR3 sequence is CAISEGRNQPQHF. Here the CDR3 DNA reads TGTGCCATCAGTGAAGGGAGGAATCAGCCCCAGCATTTT.

The V gene is TRBV20-1, the J gene TRBJ2-7, with D possibly TRBD1 on 5 matching bases. The germline V gene has CDR1 DFQATT and CDR2 SNEGSKA (reference sequence). This CDR3 is 13 amino acids long. Trimming removed 3 bases from V and 2 bases from J, with 11 bases in between. CDR3 loop: CSASRGFTYEQYF. In DNA, the CDR3 is TGCAGTGCTAGTAGGGGTTTTACCTACGAGCAGTACTTC.

The V call is TRBV11-2, the J call TRBJ2-1; TRBD2 might be the D (6 bases). The CDR3 length is 16 residues. The germline V gene encodes CDR1 SGHAT and CDR2 FQNNGV. The V end lost 5 bases, the J end lost 4 bases, and 18 bases lay between the germline ends. In DNA form, the CDR3 reads TGTGCCAGCAGCCATACGGCGGTAGCGGATTACAATGAGCAGTTCTTC. Translating it yields CASSHTAVADYNEQFF.

A note on this clone: The sample has other DNA sequences that encode this CDR3 too. DNA of the CDR3: TGTGCCAGCAGTTTGGGAGGGTATGGCTACACCTTC. Protein product: CASSLGGYGYTF. The chain uses TRBV28 and TRBJ1-2; D is ambiguous. This CDR3 region has 12 residues. The germline V gene has CDR1 MDHEN and CDR2 SYDVKM. Trimming shortened V by 3 bases and J by 5 bases, and 7 bases separated the two germline ends.

The chain combines TRBV14 with TRBJ2-5, with D possibly matching TRBD2 (5 bases). Per the germline V gene, CDR1 is SGHDN and CDR2 is FVKESK. The length of the CDR3 is 16 residues. Trimming pared 4 bases from V and 3 bases from J, leaving 18 bases between. The CDR3 here is CASSPRVGGIEETQYF. CDR3 bases: TGTGCCAGCAGCCCCCGCGTAGGAGGAATTGAAGAGACCCAGTACTTC.

The chain employs TRBV6-5 and TRBJ1-3; TRBD1 might be the D (5 bases). Trimming removed 5 bases from V and 0 bases from J, with 11 bases in between. The CDR3 length is 15 residues. Germline V gives CDR1 MNHEY, CDR2 SVGAGI. The CDR3 sequence: CASSRGLSSGNTIYF. The CDR3 nucleotides read TGTGCCAGCAGTAGGGGACTAAGCTCTGGAAACACCATATATTTT.

The chain recombines TRBV7-2 with TRBJ1-4; 8 bases map to TRBD1. The germline CDR1 and CDR2 sequences are SGHTA and FQGNSA. The CDR3 contains 14 residues. The trim removed 5 bases at V and 8 bases at J, leaving 7 bases unmatched. Here the CDR3 DNA reads TGTGCCAGCAGCCCCCGGACAGGGTCCGAAAAACTGTTTTTT. The encoded protein is CASSPRTGSEKLFF. The full variable domain, rest sourced from reference TRBV7-2 and TRBJ1-4, is GAGVSQSPSNKVTEKGKDVELRCDPISGHTALYWYRQSLGQGLEFLIYFQGNSAPDKSGLPSDRFSAERTGGSVSTLTIQRTQQEDSAVYLCASSPRTGSEKLFFGSGTQLSVL.

This clone has just a few counts. The rearrangement joins TRBV6-5 to TRBJ2-1, with a tentative D call TRBD1 (7 bases). V dropped 4 bases and J dropped 6 bases, with 19 bases sitting between them. The CDR3 covers 16 residues. The V gene's germline CDR1 is MNHEY and CDR2 SVGAGI. CDR3 sequence (DNA): TGTGCCAGCAGTTTAATTATAGGGACAGCGGGCAATGAGCAGTTCTTC. Protein: CASSLIIGTAGNEQFF.